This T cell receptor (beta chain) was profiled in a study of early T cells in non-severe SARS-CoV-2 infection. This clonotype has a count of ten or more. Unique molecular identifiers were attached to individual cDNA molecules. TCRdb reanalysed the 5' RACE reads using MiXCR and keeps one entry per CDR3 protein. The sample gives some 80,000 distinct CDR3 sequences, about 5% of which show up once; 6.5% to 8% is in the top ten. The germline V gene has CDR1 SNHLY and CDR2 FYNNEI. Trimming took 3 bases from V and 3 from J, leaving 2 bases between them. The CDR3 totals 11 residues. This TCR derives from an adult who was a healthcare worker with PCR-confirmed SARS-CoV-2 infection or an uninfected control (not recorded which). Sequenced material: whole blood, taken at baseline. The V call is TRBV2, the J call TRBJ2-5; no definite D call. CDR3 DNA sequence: TGTGCCAGCAGTGAGGAAGAGACCCAGTACTTC. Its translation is CASSEEETQYF.